This T cell receptor (beta chain) was identified during a study of blood T cell repertoires in COVID-19. Study details: The study drew acute and convalescent COVID-19 samples from the United States, Italy and Spain. Nucleic acid was either cDNA or gDNA, and it came from T cells, B-cell-depleted T cells, or PBMCs.

The CDR3 extends over 14 amino acids. Germline V CDR1 and CDR2: SQVTM, ANQGSEA. Trimming cost V 6 bases and J 0 bases, with 15 bases left between them. In the source study's methods: Reference gene primer amplification gave nucleated cell count estimates. Sequencing used immunoSEQ multiplex PCR; TCRdb keeps in-frame clones, though not all of them. For V, J and clone size, that table is used; D and trimming come from the DNA. The sample consists of about 57,000 clones, roughly 82% of them appearing once. This clone has more than one count but fewer than ten. Source material: peripheral blood. The chain recombines TRBV29-1 with TRBJ2-7, with D possibly TRBD2 on 5 matching bases. The receptor comes from a woman aged 55-75 years with acute or convalescent COVID-19. The DNA of the CDR3 is TGCAGCGTAGAAACTAGAGGGAGCTCCTACGAGCAGTACTTC. Translation gives CSVETRGSSYEQYF.